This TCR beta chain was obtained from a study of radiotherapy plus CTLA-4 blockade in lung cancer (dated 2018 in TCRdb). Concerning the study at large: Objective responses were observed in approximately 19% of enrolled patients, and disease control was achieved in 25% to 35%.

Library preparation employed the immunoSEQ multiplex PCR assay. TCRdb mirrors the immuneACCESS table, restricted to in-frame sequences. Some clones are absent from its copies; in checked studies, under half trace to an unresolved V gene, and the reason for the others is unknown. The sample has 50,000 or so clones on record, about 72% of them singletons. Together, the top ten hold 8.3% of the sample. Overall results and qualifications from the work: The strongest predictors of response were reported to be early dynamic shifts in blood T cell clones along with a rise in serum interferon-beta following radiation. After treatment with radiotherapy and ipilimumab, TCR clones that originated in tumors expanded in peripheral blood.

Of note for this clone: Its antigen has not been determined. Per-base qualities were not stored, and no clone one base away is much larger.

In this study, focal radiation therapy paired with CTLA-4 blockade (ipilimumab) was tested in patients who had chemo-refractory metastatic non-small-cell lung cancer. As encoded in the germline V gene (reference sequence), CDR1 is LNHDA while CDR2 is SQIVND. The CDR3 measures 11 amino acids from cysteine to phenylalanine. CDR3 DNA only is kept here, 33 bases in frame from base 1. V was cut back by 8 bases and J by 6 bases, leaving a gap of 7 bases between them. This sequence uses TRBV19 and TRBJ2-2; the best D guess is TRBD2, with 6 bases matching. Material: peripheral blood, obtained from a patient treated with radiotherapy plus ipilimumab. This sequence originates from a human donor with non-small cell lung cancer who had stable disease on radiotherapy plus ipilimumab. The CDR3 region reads CASWGAGELFF. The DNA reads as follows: TGTGCCAGTTGGGGGGCCGGGGAGCTGTTTTTT.